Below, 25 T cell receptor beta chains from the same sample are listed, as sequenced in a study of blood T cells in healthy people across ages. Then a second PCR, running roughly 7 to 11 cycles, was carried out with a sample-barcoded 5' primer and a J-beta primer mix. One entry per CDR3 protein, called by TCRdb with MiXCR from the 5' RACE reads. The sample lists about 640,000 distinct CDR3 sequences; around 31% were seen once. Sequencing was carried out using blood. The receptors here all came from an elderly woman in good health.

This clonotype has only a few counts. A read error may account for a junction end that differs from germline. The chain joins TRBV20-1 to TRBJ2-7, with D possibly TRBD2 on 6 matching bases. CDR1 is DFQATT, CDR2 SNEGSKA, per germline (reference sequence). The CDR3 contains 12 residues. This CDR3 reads CRASPGGYEQYF. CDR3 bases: TGCAGGGCTAGTCCCGGGGGTTACGAGCAGTACTTC.

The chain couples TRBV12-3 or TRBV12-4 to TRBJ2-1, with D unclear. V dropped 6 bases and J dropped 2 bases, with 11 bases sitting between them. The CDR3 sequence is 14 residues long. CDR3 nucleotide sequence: TGTGCCAGCAGCCTAATGAGGACCTACAATGAGCAGTTCTTC. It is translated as CASSLMRTYNEQFF.

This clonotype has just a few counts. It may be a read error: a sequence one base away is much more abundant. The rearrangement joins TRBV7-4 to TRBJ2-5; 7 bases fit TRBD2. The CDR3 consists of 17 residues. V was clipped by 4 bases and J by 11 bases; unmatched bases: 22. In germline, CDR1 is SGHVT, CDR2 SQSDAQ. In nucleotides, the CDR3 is TGTGCCAGCAGCTCTCCTCGGCAGGGAGGGACGTACGATGAGCAGTACTTC. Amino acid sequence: CASSSPRQGGTYDEQYF. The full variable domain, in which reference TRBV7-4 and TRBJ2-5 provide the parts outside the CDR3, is GAGVSQSPRYKVAKRGRDVALRCDSISGHVTLYWYRQTLGQGSEVLTYSQSDAQRDKSGRPSGRFSAERPERSVSTLKIQRTEQGDSAVYLCASSSPRQGGTYDEQYFGPGTRLLVL.

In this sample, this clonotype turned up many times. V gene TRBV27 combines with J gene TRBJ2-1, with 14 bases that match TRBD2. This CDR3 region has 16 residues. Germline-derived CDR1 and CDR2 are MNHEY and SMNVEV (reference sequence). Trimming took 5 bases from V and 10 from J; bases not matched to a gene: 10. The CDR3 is CASSRPGTSGGKEQFF. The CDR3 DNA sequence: TGTGCCAGCAGTCGGCCCGGGACTAGCGGGGGCAAGGAGCAGTTCTTC.

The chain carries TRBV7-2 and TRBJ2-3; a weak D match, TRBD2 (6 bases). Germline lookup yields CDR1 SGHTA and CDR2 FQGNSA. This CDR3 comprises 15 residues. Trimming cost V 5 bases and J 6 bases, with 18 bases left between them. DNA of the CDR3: TGTGCCAGCAGCCCCTTTCCCAGACGGGGGGATACGCAGTATTTT. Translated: CASSPFPRRGDTQYF.

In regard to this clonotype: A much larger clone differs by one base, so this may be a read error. The CDR3 here is CASRAGTEYSEQYF. In DNA form, the CDR3 reads TGTGCCAGCAGGGCCGGGACAGAATACAGTGAGCAGTACTTC. The chain couples TRBV12-3 or TRBV12-4 to TRBJ2-5; 7 bases align to TRBD1. This CDR3 has 14 amino acids. The ends lost 6 bases at V and 11 bases at J; junction bases unmatched: 15.

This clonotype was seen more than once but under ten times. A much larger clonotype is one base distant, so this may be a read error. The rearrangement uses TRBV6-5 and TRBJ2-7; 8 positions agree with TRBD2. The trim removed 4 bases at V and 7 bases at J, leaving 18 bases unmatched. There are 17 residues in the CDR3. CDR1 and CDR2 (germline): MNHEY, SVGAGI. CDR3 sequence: CASSSPRGGSSYNEQYF. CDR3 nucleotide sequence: TGTGCCAGCAGTTCCCCGCGCGGGGGGTCGTCCTACAATGAGCAGTACTTC.

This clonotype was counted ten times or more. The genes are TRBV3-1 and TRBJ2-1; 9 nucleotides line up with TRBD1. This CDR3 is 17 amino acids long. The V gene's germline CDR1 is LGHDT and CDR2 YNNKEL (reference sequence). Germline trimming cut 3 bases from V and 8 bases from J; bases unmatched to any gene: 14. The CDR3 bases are TGTGCCAGCAGCCATCCCTCCGTAGGACAGGGGAGGGATGAGCAGTTCTTC. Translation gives CASSHPSVGQGRDEQFF.

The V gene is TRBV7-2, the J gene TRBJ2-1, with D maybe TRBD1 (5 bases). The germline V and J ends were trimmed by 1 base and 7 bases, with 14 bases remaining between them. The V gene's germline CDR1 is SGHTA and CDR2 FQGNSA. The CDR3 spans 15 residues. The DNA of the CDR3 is TGTGCCAGCAGCTTAGATTGGCAGGGATGGAATGAGCAGTTCTTC. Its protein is CASSLDWQGWNEQFF.

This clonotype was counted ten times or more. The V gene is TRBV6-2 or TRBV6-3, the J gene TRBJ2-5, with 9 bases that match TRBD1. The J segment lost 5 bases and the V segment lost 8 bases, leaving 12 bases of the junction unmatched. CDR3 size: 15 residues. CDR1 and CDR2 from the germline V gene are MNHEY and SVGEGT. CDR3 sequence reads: CASAAPGQGRETQYF. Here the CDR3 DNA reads TGTGCCAGCGCGGCCCCGGGACAGGGAAGGGAGACCCAGTACTTC.

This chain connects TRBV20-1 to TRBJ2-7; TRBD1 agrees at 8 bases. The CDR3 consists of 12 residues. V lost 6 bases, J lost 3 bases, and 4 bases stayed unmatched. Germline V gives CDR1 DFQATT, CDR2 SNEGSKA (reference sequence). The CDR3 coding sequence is TGCAGTGCCCTGGGACAGGTCTACGAGCAGTACTTC. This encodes CSALGQVYEQYF.

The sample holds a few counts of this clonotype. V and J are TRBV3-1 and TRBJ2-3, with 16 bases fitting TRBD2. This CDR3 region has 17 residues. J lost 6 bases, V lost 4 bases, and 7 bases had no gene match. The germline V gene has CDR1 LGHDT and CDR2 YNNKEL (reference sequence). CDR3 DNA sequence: TGTGCCAGCAGCCTCGGGACTAGCGGGGGGGCAGGGGATACGCAGTATTTT. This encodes CASSLGTSGGAGDTQYF.

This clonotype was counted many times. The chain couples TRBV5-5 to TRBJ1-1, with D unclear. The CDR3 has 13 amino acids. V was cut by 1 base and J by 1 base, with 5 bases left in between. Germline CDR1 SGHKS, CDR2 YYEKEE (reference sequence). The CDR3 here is CASSLTSNTEAFF. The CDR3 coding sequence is TGTGCCAGCAGCTTGACATCGAACACTGAAGCTTTCTTT.

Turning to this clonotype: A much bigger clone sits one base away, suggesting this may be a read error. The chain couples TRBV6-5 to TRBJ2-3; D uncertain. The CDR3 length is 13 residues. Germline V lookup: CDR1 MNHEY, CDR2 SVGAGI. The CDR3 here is CASGSRNTDAQYF. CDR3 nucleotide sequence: TGTGCCAGTGGGTCCAGGAACACAGATGCGCAGTATTTT.

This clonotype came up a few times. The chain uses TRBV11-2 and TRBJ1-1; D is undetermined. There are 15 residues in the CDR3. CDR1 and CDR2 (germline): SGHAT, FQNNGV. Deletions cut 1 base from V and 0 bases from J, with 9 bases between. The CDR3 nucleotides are TGTGCCAGCAGCTTAGCACTGAGGATGAACACTGAAGCTTTCTTT. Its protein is CASSLALRMNTEAFF.

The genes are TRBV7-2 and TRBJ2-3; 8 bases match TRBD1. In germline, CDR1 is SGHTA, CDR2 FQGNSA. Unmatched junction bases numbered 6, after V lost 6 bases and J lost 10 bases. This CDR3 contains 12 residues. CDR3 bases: TGTGCCAGCAGACTGACAGGGGTCGCGCAGTATTTT. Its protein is CASRLTGVAQYF.

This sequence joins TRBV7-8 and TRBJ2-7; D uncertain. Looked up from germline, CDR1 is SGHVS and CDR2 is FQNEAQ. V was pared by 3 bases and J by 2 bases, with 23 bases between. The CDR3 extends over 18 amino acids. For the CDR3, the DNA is TGTGCCAGCAGCTTTCCGAGTCTCAGGTCCCCATGGGCCTACGAGCAGTACTTC. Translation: CASSFPSLRSPWAYEQYF.

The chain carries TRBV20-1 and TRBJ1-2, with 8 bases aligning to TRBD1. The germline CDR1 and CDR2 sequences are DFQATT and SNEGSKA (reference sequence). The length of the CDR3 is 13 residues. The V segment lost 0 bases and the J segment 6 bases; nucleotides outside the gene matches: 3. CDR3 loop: CSAREAGGDGYTF. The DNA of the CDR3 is TGCAGTGCTAGAGAGGCAGGGGGCGATGGCTACACCTTC.

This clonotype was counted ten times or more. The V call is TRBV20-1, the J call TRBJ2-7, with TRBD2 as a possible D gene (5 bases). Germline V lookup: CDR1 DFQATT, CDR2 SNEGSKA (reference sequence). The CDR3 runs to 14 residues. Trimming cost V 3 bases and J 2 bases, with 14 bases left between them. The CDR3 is CSASGVLEAYEQYF. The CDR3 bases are TGCAGTGCTAGTGGGGTTCTGGAGGCCTACGAGCAGTACTTC.

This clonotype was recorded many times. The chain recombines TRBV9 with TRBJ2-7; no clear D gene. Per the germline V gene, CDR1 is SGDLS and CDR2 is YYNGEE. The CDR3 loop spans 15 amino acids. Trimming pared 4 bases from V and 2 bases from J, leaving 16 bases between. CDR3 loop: CASSSAMSGTYEQYF. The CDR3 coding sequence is TGTGCCAGCAGCTCCGCAATGTCCGGTACCTACGAGCAGTACTTC.

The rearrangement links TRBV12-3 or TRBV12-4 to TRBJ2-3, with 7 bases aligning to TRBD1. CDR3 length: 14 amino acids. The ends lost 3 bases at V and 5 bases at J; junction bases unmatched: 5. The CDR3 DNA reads TGTGCCAGCAGTTTGGGGGACAGTCGAGATACGCAGTATTTT. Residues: CASSLGDSRDTQYF.

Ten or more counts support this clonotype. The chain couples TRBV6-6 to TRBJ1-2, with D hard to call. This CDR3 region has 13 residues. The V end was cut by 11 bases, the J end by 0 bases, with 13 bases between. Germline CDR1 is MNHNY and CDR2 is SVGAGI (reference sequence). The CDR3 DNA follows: TGTGCCGGGCGGGAATCAGCTAACTATGGCTACACCTTC. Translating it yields CAGRESANYGYTF.

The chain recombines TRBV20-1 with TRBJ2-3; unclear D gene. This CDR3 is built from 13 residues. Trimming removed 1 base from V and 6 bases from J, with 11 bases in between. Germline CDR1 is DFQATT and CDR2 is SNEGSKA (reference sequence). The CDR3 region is CSARGPGPDTQYF. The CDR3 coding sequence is TGCAGTGCTAGAGGTCCGGGCCCGGATACGCAGTATTTT.

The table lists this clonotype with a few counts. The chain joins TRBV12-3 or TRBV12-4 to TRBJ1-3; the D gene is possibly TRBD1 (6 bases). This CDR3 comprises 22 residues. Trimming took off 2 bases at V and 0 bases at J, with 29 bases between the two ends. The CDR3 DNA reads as TGTGCCAGCAGTTTAATAAAACTAAAACAGGGCCACAGGGCGCTCTCTGGAAACACCATATATTTT. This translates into CASSLIKLKQGHRALSGNTIYF.

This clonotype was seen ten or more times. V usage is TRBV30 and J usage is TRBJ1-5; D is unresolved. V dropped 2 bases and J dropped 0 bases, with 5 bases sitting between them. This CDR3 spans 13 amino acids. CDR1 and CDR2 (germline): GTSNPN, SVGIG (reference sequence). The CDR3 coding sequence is TGTGCCTGGAGTTCGGATAGCAATCAGCCCCAGCATTTT. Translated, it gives CAWSSDSNQPQHF.